The 18 T cell receptor beta chains presented below share a single source sample, sequenced in a study of blood T cell repertoires in COVID-19 (dated by TCRdb to 2018 to 2020). The library was prepared using the immunoSEQ multiplex PCR assay. As stored in TCRdb, this immuneACCESS dataset retains in-frame rearrangements with V and J assigned. A fraction of the clones does not appear; measured against another copy, unresolved V genes explain less than half of the discrepancy, and the remainder lacks a known reason. This sample lists tens of thousands of clones; 80% to 90% were detected once. Of the sample, about 4.8% is held by the ten largest clones. The sample was peripheral blood. The receptors come from a woman older than 75 with active or convalescent COVID-19.

The V and J genes are TRBV6-1 and TRBJ2-1; 7 bases are shared with TRBD1. The CDR3 is 22 amino acids. Germline loops: CDR1 MNHNS, CDR2 SASEGT. The J segment lost 1 base and the V segment lost 2 bases, leaving 23 bases of the junction unmatched. The CDR3 sequence is CASSEWILGVFVEQGSYNEQFF. DNA of the CDR3: TGTGCCAGCAGTGAATGGATTCTAGGGGTCTTTGTGGAACAGGGGTCCTACAATGAGCAGTTCTTC.

The chain's CDR3 is CASSLGPSTGVGNTIYF. The CDR3 bases are TGTGCCAGCAGCTTAGGACCCTCGACAGGGGTTGGAAACACCATATATTTT. The chain recombines TRBV11-2 with TRBJ1-3, with TRBD1 matching 8 bases. The CDR3 spans 17 residues. Germline trimming cut 1 base from V and 3 bases from J; bases unmatched to any gene: 8. Germline V gene lookup returns CDR1 SGHAT and CDR2 FQNNGV.

V and J are TRBV3-1 (or the pseudogene TRBV3-2) and TRBJ2-2; 15 bases match TRBD2. Losses at the gene ends were 4 bases for V and 8 bases for J; bases not matched to a gene: 5. Germline V gene lookup returns CDR1 LGHDT and CDR2 YNNKEL (reference sequence). This CDR3 contains 16 residues. DNA of the CDR3: TGTGCCAGCAGCCCTGGACTAGCGGGAGGGCCGGGGGAGCTGTTTTTT. Amino acid sequence: CASSPGLAGGPGELFF.

This rearrangement joins TRBV7-9 to TRBJ2-5; TRBD2 might be the D (6 bases). CDR3 size: 15 residues. The germline gives CDR1 SEHNR, CDR2 FQNEAQ (reference sequence). Deletions cut 1 base from V and 1 base from J, with 10 bases between. The CDR3 DNA follows: TGTGCCAGCAGCTTAGGGGGGAGGCTCCAAGAGACCCAGTACTTC. Amino acids: CASSLGGRLQETQYF. Full variable domain (remainder filled in from reference TRBV7-9 and TRBJ2-5): DTGVSQNPRHKITKRGQNVTFRCDPISEHNRLYWYRQTLGQGPEFLTYFQNEAQLEKSRLLSDRFSAERPKGSFSTLEIQRTEQGDSAMYLCASSLGGRLQETQYFGPGTRLLVL.

In DNA, the CDR3 is TGTGCCAGCAACGGGGGGGCCTCCTACAATGAGCAGTTCTTC. The encoded protein is CASNGGASYNEQFF. The chain has TRBV27 and TRBJ2-1, with TRBD2 matching 8 bases. The germline gives CDR1 MNHEY, CDR2 SMNVEV (reference sequence). J was trimmed by 0 bases and V by 7 bases; bases with no gene match: 2. The CDR3 sequence is 14 residues long.

The CDR3 region is CASSSLGGLNYGYTF. CDR3 bases: TGTGCCAGCAGCTCTCTGGGGGGGCTTAACTATGGCTACACCTTC. This chain uses TRBV7-2 with TRBJ1-2, with D perhaps TRBD1 (6 bases). The length of the CDR3 is 15 residues. CDR1 SGHTA and CDR2 FQGNSA come from the germline V gene. V was clipped by 4 bases and J by 1 base, with 13 bases between them.

Here the CDR3 DNA reads TGCGCCAGCAGCCAAGAGGTGCAGGGGGCCTATGGCTACACCTTC. It codes for CASSQEVQGAYGYTF. The V call is TRBV4-3, the J call TRBJ1-2, with 8 bases matching TRBD1. The CDR3 is made up of 15 amino acids. In germline, CDR1 is LGHNA, CDR2 YSLEER. After removal of 0 bases from V and 4 bases from J, the junction contained 4 bases not matched to a gene.

This clone was seen a single time. This rearrangement joins TRBV10-3 to TRBJ1-1; a possible D gene is TRBD1 (6 bases). The CDR3 contains 13 residues. The germline CDR1 and CDR2 sequences are ENHRY and SYGVKD. V lost 6 bases, J lost 5 bases, and 13 bases lay in between. For the CDR3, the DNA is TGTGCCATCAGACAGGGACCGGAGACTGAAGCTTTCTTT. It specifies CAIRQGPETEAFF.

The chain carries TRBV29-1 and TRBJ1-5; no definite D call. Trimming cost V 4 bases and J 0 bases, with 4 bases left between them. The germline V gene has CDR1 SQVTM and CDR2 ANQGSEA. The CDR3 loop spans 12 amino acids. DNA of the CDR3: TGCAGCGTTGGAGCTAGCAATCAGCCCCAGCATTTT. This translates into CSVGASNQPQHF.

This chain joins TRBV24-1 and TRBJ2-1; 16 bases align to TRBD2. Germline V gene sequence: CDR1 KGHDR, CDR2 SFDVKD. This CDR3 is 17 amino acids long. The trim removed 3 bases at V and 8 bases at J, leaving 6 bases unmatched. CDR3 nucleotides: TGTGCCACCAGTGATGCGGGACTAGCGGGGGGGCCCCATGAGCAGTTCTTC. Residues: CATSDAGLAGGPHEQFF.

For the CDR3, the DNA is TGTGCCTGGAGCGAGGGGACTAGCACCGCCGAGCAGTACTTC. Residues: CAWSEGTSTAEQYF. This chain uses TRBV30 with TRBJ2-7, with 9 bases aligning to TRBD2. The ends lost 3 bases at V and 6 bases at J; junction bases unmatched: 9. The CDR3 contains 14 residues. Germline assignment: CDR1 GTSNPN and CDR2 SVGIG (reference sequence).

The rearrangement joins TRBV4-3 to TRBJ2-3; D is possibly TRBD1 (6 bases). There are 15 residues in the CDR3. The germline CDR1 and CDR2 sequences are LGHNA and YSLEER. The ends were cut back, 1 base at V and 5 bases at J, with 13 bases in the middle. CDR3 in DNA: TGCGCCAGCAGCCAAGGAGGAACAGGGATAGATACGCAGTATTTT. Its protein product is CASSQGGTGIDTQYF.

The chain employs TRBV7-2 and TRBJ2-5, with D hard to call. Germline loops: CDR1 SGHTA, CDR2 FQGNSA. Trimming removed 4 bases from V and 4 bases from J, with 7 bases in between. The CDR3 has 12 amino acids. The CDR3 protein is CASSSIRETQYF. Here the CDR3 DNA reads TGTGCCAGCAGCTCAATCAGAGAGACCCAGTACTTC.

This clone was seen once. The chain is built from TRBV29-1 and TRBJ2-1, with D perhaps TRBD1 (6 bases). The germline gives CDR1 SQVTM, CDR2 ANQGSEA. The CDR3 has 18 residues. V lost 0 bases, J lost 6 bases, and 24 bases lay in between. CDR3 residues: CSVEDPPPIWGRSNEQFF. DNA for the CDR3: TGCAGCGTTGAAGATCCCCCCCCTATTTGGGGGCGTAGCAATGAGCAGTTCTTC.

The CDR3 region has the DNA TGCAGCGTTCGGGACTGGAACACTGAAGCTTTCTTT. Amino acid sequence: CSVRDWNTEAFF. The rearrangement joins TRBV29-1 to TRBJ1-1; D is possibly TRBD1 (5 bases). V shed 5 bases and J shed 1 base, with 8 bases lying between them. Germline V gene lookup returns CDR1 SQVTM and CDR2 ANQGSEA. This CDR3 has 12 amino acids.

The chain employs TRBV7-2 and TRBJ2-7; 7 nucleotides line up with TRBD2. J gave up 6 bases and V 4 bases, and 6 bases lay outside the gene matches. Germline V gene sequence: CDR1 SGHTA, CDR2 FQGNSA. The CDR3 is 13 amino acids. The CDR3 bases are TGTGCCAGCAGCTGGGAGGGAACGTCCGAGCAGTACTTC. It is translated as CASSWEGTSEQYF.

This clone occurred a few times. The rearrangement uses TRBV11-2 and TRBJ1-4; a weak D match, TRBD1 (6 bases). The V end lost 5 bases, the J end lost 5 bases, and 27 bases lay between the germline ends. CDR3 size: 19 residues. Looked up from germline, CDR1 is SGHAT and CDR2 is FQNNGV. CDR3 DNA sequence: TGTGCCAGCAGCAGCGAAGGACAGTTTTCCGGTGCCCGAAATGAAAAACTGTTTTTT. Encoded protein: CASSSEGQFSGARNEKLFF.

About this clone: The germline gene is not matched at one end of the junction; a read error may be the cause. The V call is TRBV5-6, the J call TRBJ1-5; TRBD1 matches at 7 bases. In germline, CDR1 is SGHDT, CDR2 YYEEEE. The CDR3 sequence is 15 residues long. CDR3 in amino acids: CASSTGAISSQPQHF. The CDR3 DNA is TGTGCCAGCAGCACAGGGGCTATCAGCAGTCAGCCCCAGCATTTT.